A selection of T cell receptor beta chains follows, all from one sample in a study of blood T cell repertoires in COVID-19. The data were produced by immunoSEQ multiplex PCR, yet TCRdb's version contains in-frame clones alone and is incomplete. The repertoire consists of about 87,000 clones, with around 80% occurring once and the leading ten covering 16%. Sequencing was carried out using peripheral blood. The receptors were gathered from an elderly woman with active or convalescent COVID-19. Each CDR3 is given with its conserved first and last residue. The order of the fields is CDR3 DNA, CDR3 protein, D gene, V gene, J gene, clone size, CDR3 length. D genes are given only for firm matches. Clone size is given for some rows only: seen once, a few or many times, or a class if the clone is expanded.

TGTGCCAGCAGACGGACTAGCGGGGAAGAGCAGTACTTC,CASRRTSGEEQYF,TRBD2,TRBV7-2,TRBJ2-7,-,13
TGTGCCAGTAGTATAGGACTAGCGAACACCGGGGAGCTGTTTTTT,CASSIGLANTGELFF,-,TRBV19,TRBJ2-2,-,15
TGTGCCAGCAGCGTACTAGGGGCCACCGGGGAGCTGTTTTTT,CASSVLGATGELFF,-,TRBV9,TRBJ2-2,few,14
TGTGCCAGTAGTATCTTTCCGGGGGGGGTACAAGAGACCCAGTACTTC,CASSIFPGGVQETQYF,TRBD2,TRBV19,TRBJ2-5,few,16
TGTGCCAGCAGCAAAGAAGGTGGTGAGACAACCGTTTTCAATGAGCAGTTCTTC,CASSKEGGETTVFNEQFF,-,TRBV21-1,TRBJ2-1,-,18
TGTGCCAGTAGTGTCGGACTAGCGGGAGGGCCGGCCAAAAACATTCAGTACTTC,CASSVGLAGGPAKNIQYF,TRBD2,TRBV19,TRBJ2-4,-,18
TGTGCCTGGAGTGCCAGAAGCAGTCGGGAGACAGATACGCAGTATTTT,CAWSARSSRETDTQYF,-,TRBV30,TRBJ2-3,-,16
TGTGCCAGCAGTGAACAGGGTAGCAATCAGCCCCAGCATTTT,CASSEQGSNQPQHF,-,TRBV6-4,TRBJ1-5,-,14
TGTGCCAGCAGCGACCGACACGGGACAGAGCGCACAGATACGCAGTATTTT,CASSDRHGTERTDTQYF,TRBD1,TRBV7-8,TRBJ2-3,few,17
TGTGCCACCACCCGGGAAGGGTCTCGAGGCTACACCTTC,CATTREGSRGYTF,-,TRBV10-3,TRBJ1-2,-,13
TGTGCCAGCAGCGTCCGGACTAGCGGGGTGGCCGGGGAGCTGTTTTTT,CASSVRTSGVAGELFF,TRBD2,TRBV9,TRBJ2-2,few,16
TGTGCCAGTAGTACCACTAGCGGGAGCACAGATACGCAGTATTTT,CASSTTSGSTDTQYF,TRBD2,TRBV19,TRBJ2-3,-,15
TGTGCCAGCAGTTTGACAGAAATGAACACTGAAGCTTTCTTT,CASSLTEMNTEAFF,-,TRBV28,TRBJ1-1,-,14
TGTGCCAGCAGCTTATTCCTAGCGGGGGGGTTCTCAGATACGCAGTATTTT,CASSLFLAGGFSDTQYF,TRBD2,TRBV7-2,TRBJ2-3,-,17
TGTGCCATCAATCAGGACATGAACACTGAAGCTTTCTTT,CAINQDMNTEAFF,-,TRBV10-3,TRBJ1-1,-,13
TGTGCCAGCAGCCAATATGGACAGGGGTTAGATACGCAGTATTTT,CASSQYGQGLDTQYF,TRBD1,TRBV7-3,TRBJ2-3,-,15
TGTGCCAGCAGCTTGGGCGGGGGCGCCACCGGGGAGCTGTTTTTT,CASSLGGGATGELFF,-,TRBV5-6,TRBJ2-2,-,15
TGTGCCAGCAGCCAAGATAGAAACGGGGGGGCAGGCGAGACCCAGTACTTC,CASSQDRNGGAGETQYF,TRBD2,TRBV4-2,TRBJ2-5,-,17
TGTGCCAGCAGCTTACGGGACAGGGGTGGCACCGGGGAGCTGTTTTTT,CASSLRDRGGTGELFF,TRBD1,TRBV13,TRBJ2-2,large,16
TGTGCCAGCAGCCAAGATCTAGTTCCCTCGGAAGCTTTCTTT,CASSQDLVPSEAFF,-,TRBV4-2,TRBJ1-1,-,14
TGTGCCAGCAGCCCCCAGGGGGTGCTCTCCTACGAGCAGTACTTC,CASSPQGVLSYEQYF,TRBD1,TRBV7-6,TRBJ2-7,-,15
TGTGCCAGCAGTGTAGAACTAGCGGGGGCTTACAATGAGCAGTTCTTC,CASSVELAGAYNEQFF,TRBD2,TRBV6-4,TRBJ2-1,many,16
TGTGCCAGCAGCGGTGACAACCGGGCTTTCTTT,CASSGDNRAFF,-,TRBV7-9,TRBJ1-1,-,11
TGTGCCAGCAGGAACCCGGGACTAGTAGAAGATACGCAGTATTTT,CASRNPGLVEDTQYF,TRBD2,TRBV6-5,TRBJ2-3,-,15
TGTGCCAGCAGTTACGCCAGTATAAGGAGAACTGAAGCTTTCTTT,CASSYASIRRTEAFF,-,TRBV6-5,TRBJ1-1,-,15
TGTGCCAGCAGCGTAGGGACAGGAATACGTGGCGGGGAGCTGTTTTTT,CASSVGTGIRGGELFF,TRBD1,TRBV9,TRBJ2-2,-,16
TGTGCCAGCAGCCAGGGGGGAGGTGAGCAGTTCTTC,CASSQGGGEQFF,-,TRBV3-1/TRBV3-2,TRBJ2-1,-,12
TGTGCCAGCAGCTTGATGGACAGTCGGACCGGGGAGCTGTTTTTT,CASSLMDSRTGELFF,-,TRBV7-2,TRBJ2-2,-,15
TGTGCCAGCAGTTTAGCACCTAGCGGGAGTTACGAGCAGTACTTC,CASSLAPSGSYEQYF,TRBD2,TRBV27,TRBJ2-7,once,15
TGTGCCAGCAGGCGAGGGGAGGGGTACGGAAACACCATATATTTT,CASRRGEGYGNTIYF,-,TRBV3-1/TRBV3-2,TRBJ1-3,-,15
TGTGCCAGCACCTCCACCCCAGGGTCTACTGAAGCTTTCTTT,CASTSTPGSTEAFF,-,TRBV14,TRBJ1-1,-,14
TGTGCCAGCAGTTTATCCTTAAACACTGAAGCTTTCTTT,CASSLSLNTEAFF,-,TRBV28,TRBJ1-1,-,13
TGTGCCAGCAGTTCGGGGGGGGATAATTCACCCCTCCACTTT,CASSSGGDNSPLHF,-,TRBV27,TRBJ1-6,once,14
TGTGCCAGCAGTTTTACGGGGACTAGCGGGGGGGAGCAGTTCTTC,CASSFTGTSGGEQFF,TRBD2,TRBV27,TRBJ2-1,-,15
TGTGCCAGCAGCCTCAACACGGATAGCGGTGGCTACACCTTC,CASSLNTDSGGYTF,-,TRBV5-5,TRBJ1-2,-,14
TGTGCCAGCAGTTCGTTAACAGGGGAAGGAGGGGAAAAACTGTTTTTT,CASSSLTGEGGEKLFF,TRBD1,TRBV5-4,TRBJ1-4,-,16
TGTGCCAGCAGTTTCCGAGGGAGGGATACGCAGTATTTT,CASSFRGRDTQYF,-,TRBV12-3/TRBV12-4,TRBJ2-3,once,13
TGTGCCAGCAGTGTAGGGGGCATGTACACTGAAGCTTTCTTT,CASSVGGMYTEAFF,TRBD1,TRBV25-1,TRBJ1-1,once,14
TGTGCCTGGAGTGTACATGATGTTAATTCACCCCTCCACTTT,CAWSVHDVNSPLHF,-,TRBV30,TRBJ1-6,-,14
TGCGCCAGCAGGCGAGAAATGGAGCAGTACTTC,CASRREMEQYF,-,TRBV5-1,TRBJ2-7,-,11
TGTGCCAGCAGCTGGGGGGACAGGGCGGGGAATTCACCCCTCCACTTT,CASSWGDRAGNSPLHF,-,TRBV21-1,TRBJ1-6,once,16
TGCGCCAGCAGCCAAGCGACGGGAGTTCCTAACTATGGCTACACCTTC,CASSQATGVPNYGYTF,-,TRBV4-3,TRBJ1-2,-,16
TGTGCCAGCAGCTTCCTGGCGGGAGCGCGAGATACGCAGTATTTT,CASSFLAGARDTQYF,TRBD2,TRBV6-5,TRBJ2-3,-,15
TGTGCCAGCAGCGGGCAACAGGGATGGGGGTTTACTGAAGCTTTCTTT,CASSGQQGWGFTEAFF,-,TRBV21-1,TRBJ1-1,few,16
TGCGCCAGCAGCTTGGGCCTAGCGGACACCGGGGAGCTGTTTTTT,CASSLGLADTGELFF,TRBD2,TRBV5-1,TRBJ2-2,-,15
TGTGCCAGCAGTTATCCGGGGAGATCGTCGAACGAGCAGTACTTC,CASSYPGRSSNEQYF,-,TRBV6-2/TRBV6-3,TRBJ2-7,-,15
TGTGCCAGCAGCGGCCGGGGACTAGCGTATGAGACCCAGTACTTC,CASSGRGLAYETQYF,TRBD2,TRBV2,TRBJ2-5,-,15